This T cell receptor beta chain was recorded in a study of cytomegalovirus exposure and HLA in healthy donors. Study-level findings and limits: An analysis was carried out at a later point. It showed that HLA-associated TCR beta chains were more clonally expanded than equally common non-associated chains. In an earlier analysis, in about 530 donors, most V segments appeared productive either ~90% or ~30% of the time. Immune exposure information comprised only CMV serostatus.

A multiplex PCR was run with 60 Vbeta primers and 13 Jbeta primers. Method: immunoSEQ multiplex PCR; TCRdb's copy keeps in-frame clones and lacks some. The sample has some 120,000 clones; 9% to 10% are singletons. Turning to this clone: No antigen is known for it.

CDR3 length equals 12 residues. V lost 1 base to trimming and J lost 4 bases, with 2 bases between them. Germline V gene sequence: CDR1 MDHEN, CDR2 SYDVKM. The TCR was taken from a young man in good health and CMV-seronegative. The sample was PBMCs. The chain combines TRBV28 with TRBJ1-5; D unclear. The CDR3 loop reads CASSLLNQPQHF. CDR3 DNA: TGTGCCAGCAGTTTATTAAATCAGCCCCAGCATTTT.